The subject of this entry is one TCR beta chain. Its antigen remains unidentified. TCRdb re-derived calls from the 5' RACE reads in MiXCR, one entry per CDR3 protein. The sample has 500,000 to 600,000 distinct CDR3 sequences; around 20% are singletons. The data were taken from a study of identical twins. Notes on the study in general: Alpha sequences that were out-of-frame and twin-shared showed an excess of low generation probability.

Separately, the same data were catalogued under a study of T cells expressing NK-cell markers. That study adds: A few of the donors also had these clonotypes leading their CD3+CD56-NKG2C+ fraction.

The sequenced material came from CD4+ T cells sorted from blood. The clonotype comes from a young woman in good health.

The DNA of the CDR3 is TGTGCCAGCAGAGCGACAGGATTCCCTGGAAACACCATATATTTT. Translated: CASRATGFPGNTIYF. The chain couples TRBV7-2 to TRBJ1-3; TRBD1 might be the D (6 bases). CDR3 length: 15 residues. Trimming removed 6 bases from V and 2 bases from J, with 14 bases in between. Germline-derived CDR1 and CDR2 are SGHTA and FQGNSA.